These 32 T cell receptor beta chains were sequenced from one sample in a study of blood T cell repertoires in COVID-19. The table came from immunoSEQ multiplex PCR; TCRdb's copy has only in-frame clones and leaves some out. The sample yields under 20,000 clones, around four fifths seen once. The sample consisted of peripheral blood. These receptor sequences come from a man older than 75 with active COVID-19.

The genes are TRBV7-8 and TRBJ2-2, with D tentatively TRBD2 (5 bases). There are 19 residues in the CDR3. V was clipped by 1 base and J by 1 base, with 19 bases between them. Germline CDR1 SGHVS, CDR2 FQNEAQ. This CDR3 reads CASSLGYRSGNKNTGELFF. As DNA, the CDR3 is TGTGCCAGCAGCTTAGGTTATCGGAGCGGCAACAAGAACACCGGGGAGCTGTTTTTT.

The V and J genes are TRBV12-3 or TRBV12-4 and TRBJ2-1; D is unclear. CDR3 size: 13 residues. V lost 3 bases, J lost 4 bases, and 7 bases lay in between. CDR3 DNA sequence: TGTGCCAGCAGTTTTCCCGGTTACAATGAGCAGTTCTTC. Protein sequence: CASSFPGYNEQFF.

The V gene is TRBV24-1, the J gene TRBJ2-2, with D possibly matching TRBD1 (5 bases). The CDR3 totals 13 residues. Trimming stripped 6 bases from V and 5 bases from J, with 9 bases between. Germline assignment: CDR1 KGHDR and CDR2 SFDVKD. CDR3 sequence reads: CATSFRDTGELFF. The CDR3, as DNA: TGTGCCACCAGTTTCAGGGATACCGGGGAGCTGTTTTTT.

The rearrangement uses TRBV6-5 and TRBJ2-7; D is unresolved. The CDR3 is made up of 15 amino acids. Germline loops: CDR1 MNHEY, CDR2 SVGAGI. Trimming left V 5 bases short and J 2 bases short, with 16 bases between. CDR3 nucleotide sequence: TGTGCCAGCAGTCCCTTTCCAGGAAAAACCTACGAGCAGTACTTC. Its protein product is CASSPFPGKTYEQYF.

The CDR3 reads CASSVGQGFDEQFF. DNA for the CDR3: TGTGCCAGTAGTGTGGGACAGGGGTTCGATGAGCAGTTCTTC. V and J are TRBV19 and TRBJ2-1, with 10 bases aligning to TRBD1. The CDR3 spans 14 residues. V shed 5 bases, J shed 8 bases, and the junction held 6 bases outside the gene matches. Germline CDR1 reads LNHDA; CDR2 reads SQIVND (reference sequence).

The chain has TRBV7-9 and TRBJ2-2; 7 bases align to TRBD2. The CDR3 has 17 amino acids. Per germline, CDR1 SEHNR and CDR2 FQNEAQ (reference sequence). The V and J ends lost 5 bases and 6 bases, in that order; junction bases with no gene match: 15. CDR3 amino acids: CASSRSVGGPVAGELFF. In DNA, the CDR3 is TGTGCCAGCAGCCGCTCGGTGGGAGGGCCGGTCGCCGGGGAGCTGTTTTTT.

The CDR3 sequence is CASSPLYEQYF. The CDR3, as DNA: TGTGCCAGCAGCCCCCTATACGAGCAGTACTTC. The V gene is TRBV6-2 or TRBV6-3, the J gene TRBJ2-7; no reliable D call. Per the germline V gene, CDR1 is MNHEY and CDR2 is SVGEGT. The V gene lost 6 bases and the J gene lost 4 bases, with 7 bases spanning the gap. The CDR3 is 11 amino acids.

DNA for the CDR3: TGTGCCAGCAGCTTAGCAGCGGGAGGCCACGAGCAGTACTTC. This sequence encodes CASSLAAGGHEQYF. The V call is TRBV7-2, the J call TRBJ2-7; 9 bases match TRBD2. The J segment lost 5 bases and the V segment lost 0 bases, leaving 2 bases of the junction unmatched. The CDR3 contains 14 residues. Germline V gene lookup returns CDR1 SGHTA and CDR2 FQGNSA.

The chain joins TRBV28 to TRBJ2-1; 8 bases line up with TRBD1. Losses at the gene ends were 5 bases for V and 6 bases for J; bases not matched to a gene: 6. CDR3 length: 14 amino acids. Germline CDR1 MDHEN, CDR2 SYDVKM. CDR3 in DNA: TGTGCCAGCAGTACGACTACAGGGGGCAATGAGCAGTTCTTC. It yields the protein CASSTTTGGNEQFF.

In DNA form, the CDR3 reads TGTGCCAGCAGCTTAGGTCCGGGACTTAACACCGGGGAGCTGTTTTTT. This codes for CASSLGPGLNTGELFF. The V gene is TRBV7-2, the J gene TRBJ2-2; D may be TRBD2 (6 bases). V shed 1 base and J shed 2 bases, with 11 bases lying between them. This CDR3 comprises 16 residues. Germline V gives CDR1 SGHTA, CDR2 FQGNSA.

The V gene is TRBV10-3, the J gene TRBJ2-5, with D possibly being TRBD1 (6 bases). The length of the CDR3 is 13 residues. Germline CDR1 reads ENHRY; CDR2 reads SYGVKD. V was clipped by 6 bases and J by 1 base, with 9 bases between them. CDR3 sequence reads: CAISQGTQETQYF. DNA of the CDR3: TGTGCCATCAGCCAGGGGACCCAAGAGACCCAGTACTTC.

The V gene is TRBV2, the J gene TRBJ1-1; D gene ambiguous. The V gene lost 2 bases and the J gene lost 2 bases, with 6 bases spanning the gap. The CDR3 sequence is 13 residues long. The V gene's germline CDR1 is SNHLY and CDR2 FYNNEI. CDR3 bases: TGTGCCAGCAGTGAACGCCTAAACACTGAAGCTTTCTTT. This translates into CASSERLNTEAFF. The full variable domain, its missing parts supplied by reference TRBV2 and TRBJ1-1, is EPEVTQTPSHQVTQMGQEVILRCVPISNHLYFYWYRQILGQKVEFLVSFYNNEISEKSEIFDDQFSVERPDGSNFTLKIRSTKLEDSAMYFCASSERLNTEAFFGQGTRLTVV.

This clone has a single count. The rearrangement uses TRBV11-2 and TRBJ2-5; a weak D match, TRBD1 (7 bases). Germline lookup yields CDR1 SGHAT and CDR2 FQNNGV. This CDR3 is 15 amino acids long. Trimming stripped 4 bases from V and 5 bases from J, with 17 bases between. This CDR3 reads CASSSQGGAGETQYF. The CDR3 DNA follows: TGTGCCAGCAGCTCCCAAGGGGGCGCGGGGGAGACCCAGTACTTC.

The J gene is TRBJ1-3, the V gene TRBV4-1, with 8 bases fitting TRBD1. The CDR3 is 16 amino acids. The germline gives CDR1 MGHRA, CDR2 YSYEKL. The J segment lost 4 bases and the V segment lost 6 bases, leaving 11 bases of the junction unmatched. CDR3 region: CASSQNPDRAGNTIYF. As DNA, the CDR3 is TGCGCCAGCAGTCAAAACCCGGACAGGGCCGGAAACACCATATATTTT.

The chain combines TRBV7-8 with TRBJ1-1; D remains unclear. Trimming took 4 bases from V and 0 from J, leaving 12 bases between them. The CDR3 spans 15 residues. CDR1 and CDR2 (germline): SGHVS, FQNEAQ. This CDR3 is CASSSRGGMNTEAFF. DNA for the CDR3: TGTGCCAGCAGCTCCCGAGGAGGGATGAACACTGAAGCTTTCTTT.

The chain joins TRBV9 to TRBJ1-5; D remains unclear. Trimming pared 0 bases from V and 8 bases from J, leaving 9 bases between. Germline-derived CDR1 and CDR2 are SGDLS and YYNGEE. The CDR3 sequence is 13 residues long. This CDR3 is CASSVGGAEPQHF. The DNA for the CDR3 is TGTGCCAGCAGCGTAGGCGGAGCGGAGCCCCAGCATTTT.

This clone was seen more than once but under ten times. This chain connects TRBV5-1 to TRBJ2-1, with 10 bases fitting TRBD2. The CDR3 contains 16 residues. V trimming: 0 bases; J trimming: 7 bases; junction bases outside the gene matches: 7. Germline V gene data show CDR1 as SGHRS and CDR2 as YFSETQ. CDR3 sequence reads: CASSLAASGSVNEQFF. The CDR3 coding sequence is TGCGCCAGCAGCTTGGCGGCTAGCGGGAGTGTTAATGAGCAGTTCTTC.

The CDR3 DNA sequence: TGTGCCACCAGTGATCGGAGGCTAGCGGGACGAACTAGCACAGATACGCAGTATTTT. It encodes CATSDRRLAGRTSTDTQYF. V gene TRBV24-1 combines with J gene TRBJ2-3; TRBD2 matches 9 bases. The ends lost 3 bases at V and 0 bases at J; junction bases unmatched: 12. The CDR3 extends over 19 amino acids. Germline V gives CDR1 KGHDR, CDR2 SFDVKD.

V usage is TRBV28 and J usage is TRBJ2-5; 8 bases fit TRBD2. V trimming: 4 bases; J trimming: 8 bases; junction bases outside the gene matches: 9. Per germline, CDR1 MDHEN and CDR2 SYDVKM. This CDR3 is 14 amino acids long. CDR3 in DNA: TGTGCCAGCAGTTCCCCACTCGGGAGGGAAACCCAGTACTTC. It is translated as CASSSPLGRETQYF.

This clone was seen a handful of times. This rearrangement joins TRBV6-5 to TRBJ2-2; D may be TRBD2 (6 bases). V was cut by 6 bases and J by 5 bases, with 10 bases left in between. Germline V gene lookup returns CDR1 MNHEY and CDR2 SVGAGI. This CDR3 region has 13 residues. The CDR3 loop reads CASSLSGTGELFF. In nucleotides, the CDR3 is TGTGCCAGCAGCCTTAGCGGTACCGGGGAGCTGTTTTTT.

The chain links TRBV5-1 to TRBJ2-1; 12 bases line up with TRBD1. Losses at the gene ends were 3 bases for V and 9 bases for J; bases not matched to a gene: 7. This CDR3 spans 15 amino acids. In germline, CDR1 is SGHRS, CDR2 YFSETQ. The CDR3 DNA is TGCGCCAGCAGCTCGGGACAGGGGGCGTGGGGTGAGCAGTTCTTC. Translated: CASSSGQGAWGEQFF.

This chain links TRBV11-2 with TRBJ1-2; 7 bases line up with TRBD1. The CDR3 sequence is 13 residues long. Trimming cost V 5 bases and J 3 bases; bases outside gene matches: 3. CDR1 SGHAT and CDR2 FQNNGV come from the germline V gene. CDR3 loop: CASSPGGHYGYTF. The DNA of the CDR3 is TGTGCCAGCAGCCCAGGGGGACACTATGGCTACACCTTC. Looking up the rest from reference TRBV11-2 and TRBJ1-2 gives the full variable domain: EAGVAQSPRYKIIEKRQSVAFWCNPISGHATLYWYQQILGQGPKLLIQFQNNGVVDDSQLPKDRFSAERLKGVDSTLKIQPAKLEDSAVYLCASSPGGHYGYTFGSGTRLTVV.

The J gene is TRBJ1-5, the V gene TRBV6-1; 7 nucleotides match TRBD1. Looked up from germline, CDR1 is MNHNS and CDR2 is SASEGT. This CDR3 is 17 amino acids long. With 0 bases clipped from V and 2 bases from J, the junction kept 7 bases outside the gene matches. The CDR3 region has the DNA TGTGCCAGCAGTGAAGCGCTTCGACAGGGTGGCAATCAGCCCCAGCATTTT. It specifies CASSEALRQGGNQPQHF.

The V and J genes are TRBV7-9 and TRBJ2-3; 14 bases are shared with TRBD2. Germline V gives CDR1 SEHNR, CDR2 FQNEAQ (reference sequence). V lost 5 bases and J lost 1; bases outside the gene matches: 8. The CDR3 has 18 amino acids. The CDR3 sequence is CASSPGLAGVSRTDTQYF. DNA of the CDR3: TGTGCCAGCAGCCCGGGACTAGCGGGAGTCTCTCGCACAGATACGCAGTATTTT.

The V and J genes are TRBV19 and TRBJ2-7, with TRBD2 as a possible D gene (6 bases). Per germline, CDR1 LNHDA and CDR2 SQIVND (reference sequence). This CDR3 has 15 residues. Trimming stripped 8 bases from V and 2 bases from J, with 19 bases between. The DNA of the CDR3 is TGTGCCAGTTCCTCGTCGTGGAGGGGACCCTACGAGCAGTACTTC. Amino acids: CASSSSWRGPYEQYF.

This chain joins TRBV7-2 and TRBJ2-7, with D possibly TRBD2 on 6 matching bases. The CDR3 runs to 14 residues. Deletions cut 5 bases from V and 0 bases from J, with 11 bases between. The germline CDR1 and CDR2 sequences are SGHTA and FQGNSA. CDR3 sequence (DNA): TGTGCCAGCAGCAGTAGCGGATTCTCCTACGAGCAGTACTTC. This translates into CASSSSGFSYEQYF.

This rearrangement joins TRBV11-3 to TRBJ2-3; D is unresolved. Trimming took off 6 bases at V and 0 bases at J, with 22 bases between the two ends. CDR1 and CDR2 (germline): SGHNT, YENEEA. The length of the CDR3 is 18 residues. CDR3 DNA: TGTGCCAGCAGGTTATCCTTTATCGGTTTTAAGAGCACAGATACGCAGTATTTT. Protein: CASRLSFIGFKSTDTQYF. The full variable domain, completed using reference TRBV11-3 and TRBJ2-3, is EAGVVQSPRYKIIEKKQPVAFWCNPISGHNTLYWYLQNLGQGPELLIRYENEEAVDDSQLPKDRFSAERLKGVDSTLKIQPAELGDSAVYLCASRLSFIGFKSTDTQYFGPGTRLTVL.

This rearrangement joins TRBV28 to TRBJ2-7; a possible D gene is TRBD2 (5 bases). In germline, CDR1 is MDHEN, CDR2 SYDVKM. The length of the CDR3 is 15 residues. Trimming cost V 6 bases and J 6 bases, with 21 bases left between them. This CDR3 reads CASSPSAARASEQYF. The CDR3 nucleotides read TGTGCCAGCAGCCCCAGCGCCGCGCGGGCGTCCGAGCAGTACTTC.

The chain uses TRBV28 and TRBJ2-7, with 10 positions matching TRBD1. The CDR3 contains 16 residues. V shed 4 bases, J shed 4 bases, and the junction held 10 bases outside the gene matches. Germline V lookup: CDR1 MDHEN, CDR2 SYDVKM. Here the CDR3 reads CASSSPPGQGMYEQYF. DNA for the CDR3: TGTGCCAGCAGTTCCCCTCCGGGACAGGGGATGTACGAGCAGTACTTC.

This clone was recorded a few times. Since the CDR3 does not end with the conserved phenylalanine or tryptophan, this likely comes from a read error. The DNA is omitted, as the CDR3 cannot be located on it reliably, and the CDR3 follows TCRdb's listing. CDR3 residues: CASSELTSGRAES. The chain is built from TRBV6-1 and TRBJ2-3; TRBD2, as called in the table, went unchecked against the DNA. The CDR3 region is 13 residues in length, termini included. From germline, CDR1 is MNHNS and CDR2 SASEGT.

V gene TRBV6-2 or TRBV6-3 combines with J gene TRBJ2-5; tentative D call: TRBD2 (7 bases). Per the germline V gene, CDR1 is MNHEY and CDR2 is SVGEGT. V lost 4 bases and J lost 5, with 14 bases in between. CDR3 size: 14 residues. CDR3 nucleotide sequence: TGTGCCAGCAGTTTGCGGGGGCAGCGGGAGACCCAGTACTTC. Its protein is CASSLRGQRETQYF.

V usage is TRBV30 and J usage is TRBJ1-1; TRBD1 might be the D (5 bases). The CDR3 contains 12 residues. From germline, CDR1 is GTSNPN and CDR2 SVGIG (reference sequence). Trimming shortened V by 3 bases and J by 10 bases, and 15 bases separated the two germline ends. The CDR3: CAWSGGGGIAFF. The CDR3 bases are TGTGCCTGGAGCGGGGGGGGTGGTATAGCTTTCTTT.